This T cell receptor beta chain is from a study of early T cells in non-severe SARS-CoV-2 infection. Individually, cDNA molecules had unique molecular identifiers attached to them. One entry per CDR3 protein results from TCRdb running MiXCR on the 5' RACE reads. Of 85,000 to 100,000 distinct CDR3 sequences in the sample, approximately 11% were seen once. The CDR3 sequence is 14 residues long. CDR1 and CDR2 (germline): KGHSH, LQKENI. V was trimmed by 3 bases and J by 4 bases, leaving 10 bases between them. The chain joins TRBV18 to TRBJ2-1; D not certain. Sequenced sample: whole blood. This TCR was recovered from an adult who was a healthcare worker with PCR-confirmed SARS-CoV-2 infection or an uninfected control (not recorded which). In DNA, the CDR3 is TGTGCCAGCTCACCCAGCCCTTTATACAATGAGCAGTTCTTC. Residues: CASSPSPLYNEQFF.